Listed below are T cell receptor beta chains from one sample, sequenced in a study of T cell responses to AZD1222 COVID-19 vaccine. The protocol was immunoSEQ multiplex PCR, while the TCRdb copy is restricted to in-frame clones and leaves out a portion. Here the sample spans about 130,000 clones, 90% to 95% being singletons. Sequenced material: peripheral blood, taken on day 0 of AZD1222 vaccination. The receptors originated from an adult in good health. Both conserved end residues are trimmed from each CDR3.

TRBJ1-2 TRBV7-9 ASSLDLRGYT
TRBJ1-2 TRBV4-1 ASSQGPGQHYGYT
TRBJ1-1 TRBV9 ASSVDIGGSEAF
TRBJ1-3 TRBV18 ASSPGAGSSSGNTIY
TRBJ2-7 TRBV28 ASSLTSGRGLGQY
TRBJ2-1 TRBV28 ASRGGGTTSYNEQF
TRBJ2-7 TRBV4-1 ASSLKTEDYEQY
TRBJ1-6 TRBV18 ASSLTDRGYSPLH
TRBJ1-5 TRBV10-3 ATMWGPNQPQH
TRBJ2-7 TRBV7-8 ASSPRVSGRGGEQY
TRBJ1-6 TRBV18 ASSPRTDPNSPLH
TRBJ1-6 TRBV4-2 ASSQDLGQGGSPLH